One sample yielded the 26 T cell receptor beta chains listed below, sequenced in a study of alternative splicing in chronic myeloid leukemia remission. Poly-A-selected mRNA from 1 ug total RNA formed the libraries. TCRdb reprocessed the bulk RNA-seq reads; each CDR3 protein has one entry and no DNA is given. The sample data list approximately 74 distinct CDR3 sequences. The time point was: chronic-phase CML before TKI therapy (screening/day 1). The specimen comprised PBMCs or total blood leukocytes (not recorded which), sampled at diagnosis. Source of these receptors: an adult with chronic myeloid leukemia.

The gene calls are TRBV9 and TRBJ2-2; TCRdb designates TRBD2, a call that cannot be tested without DNA. This CDR3 is built from 17 residues. Germline CDR1 SGDLS, CDR2 YYNGEE. CDR3 region: CASSVRGQGLDTGELFF.

V usage is TRBV5-8 and J usage is TRBJ1-2. CDR3 length equals 14 residues. Per germline, CDR1 SGHTS and CDR2 YDEGEE. The CDR3 protein is CASSLTGQIYGYTF.

Here the CDR3 reads CSVRLAGLYNEQFF. The gene calls are TRBV29-1 and TRBJ2-1; the TCRdb call, TRBD2, lacks DNA for checking. Germline V gives CDR1 SQVTM, CDR2 ANQGSEA. CDR3 length: 14 amino acids.

V is TRBV5-1 and J is TRBJ2-2; TCRdb lists TRBD2, though no DNA is available to test this call. Germline-derived CDR1 and CDR2 are SGHRS and YFSETQ. The CDR3 totals 14 residues. The CDR3 reads CASSRDRAAGELFF.

This sequence joins TRBV12-3 or TRBV12-4 and TRBJ2-3. The CDR3 has 13 amino acids. CDR3 in amino acids: CASSLVKSYTQYF.

The gene calls are TRBV4-2 and TRBJ1-5. Germline values: CDR1 LGHNA, CDR2 YNFKEQ. The CDR3 sequence is 13 residues long. The CDR3 sequence is CASSQDLPQPQHF.

The chain couples TRBV6-1 to TRBJ1-6. CDR3 length: 15 residues. Looked up from germline, CDR1 is MNHNS and CDR2 is SASEGT. The CDR3 loop reads CASSVEDTNNSPLHF.

The rearrangement joins TRBV7-9 to TRBJ1-1. In germline, CDR1 is SEHNR, CDR2 FQNEAQ (reference sequence). This CDR3 spans 14 amino acids. The CDR3 loop is CASSFNEMNTEAFF.

The genes are TRBV2 and TRBJ2-1; TCRdb reports TRBD2, a call that lacks DNA to check it against. Germline lookup yields CDR1 SNHLY and CDR2 FYNNEI. CDR3 size: 14 residues. CDR3 residues: CASRIVRSYNEQFF.

The J gene is TRBJ1-1, the V gene TRBV7-6. The CDR3 consists of 13 residues. Per the germline V gene, CDR1 is SGHVS and CDR2 is FNYEAQ. The CDR3 here is CASSLGRNTEAFF. The full variable domain, with the rest looked up from reference TRBV7-6 and TRBJ1-1, is GAGVSQSPRYKVTKRGQDVALRCDPISGHVSLYWYRQALGQGPEFLTYFNYEAQQDKSGLPNDRFSAERPEGSISTLTIQRTEQRDSAMYRCASSLGRNTEAFFGQGTRLTVV.

The V and J genes are TRBV7-8 and TRBJ1-5. The germline gives CDR1 SGHVS, CDR2 FQNEAQ. CDR3 length: 17 amino acids. CDR3 region: CASSLDEAGTNNQPQHF.

This clonotype was detected only a few times. The rearrangement uses TRBV7-3 and TRBJ2-1; TCRdb lists TRBD2, though no DNA is available to test this call. The germline V gene encodes CDR1 SGHTA and CDR2 FQGTGA. This CDR3 comprises 12 residues. The CDR3 region is CASSQNGNEQFF.

The chain joins TRBV29-1 to TRBJ2-7; TCRdb's D gene call, TRBD2, goes unchecked for lack of DNA. The germline gives CDR1 SQVTM, CDR2 ANQGSEA. The CDR3 has 12 residues. The CDR3 is CSVDLNGPEQYF.

The gene calls are TRBV27 and TRBJ1-5; TCRdb proposes TRBD1, but this gene call is untestable without DNA. This CDR3 is 15 amino acids long. Germline values: CDR1 MNHEY, CDR2 SMNVEV (reference sequence). This CDR3 reads CASSYTGPGNQPQHF.

The CDR3 reads CASSFTPGNEQFF. V is TRBV7-2 and J is TRBJ2-1. This CDR3 is built from 13 residues. In germline, CDR1 is SGHTA, CDR2 FQGNSA. Filled out from reference TRBV7-2 and TRBJ2-1, the complete variable domain reads GAGVSQSPSNKVTEKGKDVELRCDPISGHTALYWYRQSLGQGLEFLIYFQGNSAPDKSGLPSDRFSAERTGGSVSTLTIQRTQQEDSAVYLCASSFTPGNEQFFGPGTRLTVL.

This rearrangement joins TRBV12-3 or TRBV12-4 to TRBJ1-6. CDR3 length: 16 amino acids. The CDR3 sequence is CASSPPRSHYNSPLHF.

This chain links TRBV7-8 with TRBJ2-7. This CDR3 contains 12 residues. Germline V gene data show CDR1 as SGHVS and CDR2 as FQNEAQ. The CDR3 sequence is CASSVGSYEQYF.

The gene calls are TRBV30 and TRBJ2-7; checking the TCRdb D call of TRBD1 is not possible without DNA. Germline V gives CDR1 GTSNPN, CDR2 SVGIG (reference sequence). The CDR3 extends over 11 amino acids. The CDR3 loop is CAWRTGFEQYF.

Here the CDR3 reads CATRDRSYGYTF. The rearrangement links TRBV19 to TRBJ1-2; there is no DNA to check the TCRdb D call of TRBD1. The CDR3 runs 12 residues. Germline V gene data show CDR1 as LNHDA and CDR2 as SQIVND (reference sequence). Based on the CDR3 plus reference TRBV19 and TRBJ1-2, the full variable domain is DGGITQSPKYLFRKEGQNVTLSCEQNLNHDAMYWYRQDPGQGLRLIYYSQIVNDFQKGDIAEGYSVSREKKESFPLTVTSAQKNPTAFYLCATRDRSYGYTFGSGTRLTVV.

The genes are TRBV6-2 or TRBV6-3 and TRBJ2-3; the D call of TRBD2 rests on TCRdb alone, since no DNA is present to check it. The germline CDR1 and CDR2 sequences are MNHEY and SVGEGT. This CDR3 is 14 amino acids long. CDR3 protein: CASSYQGLGDTQYF.

The chain employs TRBV6-6 and TRBJ2-3. The CDR3 spans 14 residues. Germline V CDR1 and CDR2: MNHNY, SVGAGI (reference sequence). CDR3: CASSYRILTDTQYF.

The chain uses TRBV4-3 and TRBJ1-6; without DNA, the TCRdb call of TRBD1 cannot be checked. Germline CDR1 is LGHNA and CDR2 is YSLEER. The CDR3 sequence is 15 residues long. Here the CDR3 reads CASSQGQGAPFTLHF.

The chain couples TRBV20-1 to TRBJ2-1; TCRdb calls TRBD2, which cannot be checked without DNA. The CDR3 loop spans 16 amino acids. The germline V gene encodes CDR1 DFQATT and CDR2 SNEGSKA (reference sequence). Here the CDR3 reads CSARDYRDRAYNEQFF.

This clonotype came up once. The chain couples TRBV6-2 or TRBV6-3 to TRBJ2-1; TCRdb designates TRBD2, a call that cannot be tested without DNA. The CDR3 covers 17 residues. The germline V gene has CDR1 MNHEY and CDR2 SVGEGT. The CDR3 loop is CASRVGSGELSYNEQFF.

This chain connects TRBV19 to TRBJ2-1; TCRdb returns TRBD2, unconfirmable since there is no DNA. The CDR3 sequence is 15 residues long. CDR1 is LNHDA and CDR2 is SQIVND in the germline V gene (reference sequence). CDR3 protein: CASSIGPLEHNEQFF.

This clonotype has just one count. The rearrangement links TRBV3-2 to TRBJ2-1; the TCRdb D gene call, TRBD2, has no DNA to confirm it. TRBV3-2 is listed as a pseudogene. This CDR3 comprises 19 residues. CDR3 region: CASSQDPAAGGSSYNEQFF.